The rows below give T cell receptor beta chains drawn from one sample of a study of blood T cell repertoires in COVID-19. Clones were read by immunoSEQ multiplex PCR, and TCRdb kept only the in-frame ones, dropping some. The repertoire has about 350,000 clones, around nine tenths of them found once; the top ten carry around 0.92%. Material: PBMCs or T cells enriched from blood (not recorded which). Receptor source: a woman aged 25 to 39 who had been exposed to COVID-19. Each CDR3 is given with its conserved first and last residue. D genes are given only for firm matches.

J,D,length,V,CDR3,DNA
TRBJ2-7,NA,14,TRBV27,CASSPSTGRSEQYF,TGTGCCAGCAGTCCTTCGACAGGGAGGAGCGAGCAGTACTTC
TRBJ2-7,TRBD1,15,TRBV6-5,CASRPRGGLSYEQYF,TGTGCCAGCAGGCCTCGAGGGGGCCTCTCCTACGAGCAGTACTTC
TRBJ1-1,NA,13,TRBV24-1,CATSDDRNTEAFF,TGTGCCACCAGTGATGATAGAAACACTGAAGCTTTCTTT
TRBJ2-5,TRBD2,14,TRBV5-6,CASGTSGIRETQYF,TGTGCCAGCGGGACTAGCGGGATTAGAGAGACCCAGTACTTC
TRBJ1-1,NA,15,TRBV6-1,CASSDGRLMNTEAFF,TGTGCCAGCAGTGATGGCAGACTAATGAACACTGAAGCTTTCTTT
TRBJ2-1,TRBD1,12,TRBV28,CASWTGTYEQFF,TGTGCCAGCTGGACAGGGACCTATGAGCAGTTCTTC
TRBJ2-6,TRBD2,16,TRBV11-2,CASTSAGSSGANVLTF,TGTGCCAGCACCTCAGCGGGGAGCTCTGGGGCCAACGTCCTGACTTTC
TRBJ1-2,NA,12,TRBV5-1,CASRPGDYGYTF,TGCGCCAGCAGACCGGGAGACTATGGCTACACCTTC
TRBJ1-5,NA,14,TRBV2,CASRSLGQNQPQHF,TGTGCCAGCAGATCTTTGGGGCAAAATCAGCCCCAGCATTTT
TRBJ2-5,NA,13,TRBV21-1,CASSKGGWETQYF,TGTGCCAGCAGCAAAGGAGGGTGGGAGACCCAGTACTTC
TRBJ2-7,TRBD1,16,TRBV6-5,CASSYSGTGLSYEQYF,TGTGCCAGCAGTTATAGTGGGACAGGCCTCTCCTACGAGCAGTACTTC